What follows are 18 T cell receptor beta chains derived from one specimen sequenced in a study of shared clonotypes between healthy human individuals. Generated by immunoSEQ multiplex PCR, the TCRdb table keeps only in-frame clones and is missing some. The profile covers around 340,000 clones, with more than 60% appearing a single time and roughly a tenth taken by the ten largest. What was sequenced was memory CD4+ T cells sorted from blood. Subset defined: CD45RA-negative fraction. These receptor sequences come from a man in his thirties or forties in good health.

CDR3 DNA: TGTGCCAGCTCACCAAACGCCGCGAACACCGGGGAGCTGTTTTTT. Residues: CASSPNAANTGELFF. The chain is built from TRBV18 and TRBJ2-2; D gene ambiguous. The CDR3 runs 15 residues. V gave up 2 bases and J gave up 0 bases, with 7 bases separating them. Per the germline V gene, CDR1 is KGHSH and CDR2 is LQKENI.

CDR3 nucleotide sequence: TGTGCCAGCAGCTTAGCCCTTCGCTGGGGAGAAGTCCACGAGCAGTACTTC. The encoded protein is CASSLALRWGEVHEQYF. V usage is TRBV13 and J usage is TRBJ2-7; maybe TRBD2 (5 bases). This CDR3 is built from 17 residues. V lost 1 base and J lost 5, with 21 bases in between. The V gene's germline CDR1 is PRHDT and CDR2 FYEKMQ (reference sequence).

The chain uses TRBV5-1 and TRBJ2-7; no clear D gene. Germline assignment: CDR1 SGHRS and CDR2 YFSETQ. Between the trimmed V and J ends, which lost 6 bases and 5 bases, there was a span of 15 bases. The CDR3 runs to 13 residues. The CDR3 DNA reads as TGCGCCAGCATGGAACCCGGGTTCGACGAGCAGTACTTC. It is translated as CASMEPGFDEQYF.

The chain links TRBV7-2 to TRBJ2-7; D not certain. Trimming removed 1 base at V and 0 bases at J, with 7 bases between. The CDR3 length is 14 residues. Germline CDR1 reads SGHTA; CDR2 reads FQGNSA. CDR3 region: CASSLGGFSYEQYF. In DNA, the CDR3 is TGTGCCAGCAGCTTAGGGGGATTCTCCTACGAGCAGTACTTC. The variable domain in full, completed from reference TRBV7-2 and TRBJ2-7, reads GAGVSQSPSNKVTEKGKDVELRCDPISGHTALYWYRQSLGQGLEFLIYFQGNSAPDKSGLPSDRFSAERTGGSVSTLTIQRTQQEDSAVYLCASSLGGFSYEQYFGPGTRLTVT.

At least ten counts were recorded for this clone. The chain recombines TRBV9 with TRBJ2-7; D could derive from TRBD1 or TRBD2 (5 bases each). V lost 1 base and J 7 bases, leaving 12 bases between the germline ends. CDR3 length: 13 amino acids. The germline CDR1 and CDR2 sequences are SGDLS and YYNGEE. In nucleotides, the CDR3 is TGTGCCAGCAGCGTACATAACGAGGGGGAGCAGTACTTC. As protein: CASSVHNEGEQYF.

V usage is TRBV6-6 and J usage is TRBJ2-1, with D hard to call. CDR3 size: 12 residues. Trimming stripped 2 bases from V and 8 bases from J, with 7 bases between. Looked up from germline, CDR1 is MNHNY and CDR2 is SVGAGI (reference sequence). DNA for the CDR3: TGTGCCAGCAGTTACGGCTCTGATGAGCAGTTCTTC. It codes for CASSYGSDEQFF.

The V call is TRBV6-1, the J call TRBJ2-4; D gene ambiguous. Per the germline V gene, CDR1 is MNHNS and CDR2 is SASEGT. V was trimmed by 0 bases and J by 7 bases, leaving 7 bases between them. The CDR3 spans 13 residues. In DNA form, the CDR3 reads TGTGCCAGCAGTGAAGCCCCGGGCAACATTCAGTACTTC. Residues: CASSEAPGNIQYF.

The CDR3 nucleotides are TGCAGCGTCGGGACTAGCGGGAGTTTAGATACGCAGTATTTT. This gives the protein CSVGTSGSLDTQYF. The chain combines TRBV29-1 with TRBJ2-3; 14 positions agree with TRBD2. There are 14 residues in the CDR3. From germline, CDR1 is SQVTM and CDR2 ANQGSEA. V dropped 6 bases and J dropped 5; count of bases not matched to a gene: 4.

This sequence joins TRBV27 and TRBJ1-5, with no clear D. Germline V gene data show CDR1 as MNHEY and CDR2 as SMNVEV (reference sequence). This CDR3 is built from 14 residues. Trimming shortened V by 0 bases and J by 9 bases, and 12 bases separated the two germline ends. The CDR3 DNA follows: TGTGCCAGCAGTTTATCCCTAAATTGGCGGCCCCAGCATTTT. Its translation: CASSLSLNWRPQHF.

This clone was detected ten times or more. V usage is TRBV6-5 and J usage is TRBJ2-7; D gene unclear. The CDR3 runs 12 residues. Trimming pared 8 bases from V and 2 bases from J, leaving 10 bases between. Germline CDR1 MNHEY, CDR2 SVGAGI. In DNA form, the CDR3 reads TGTGCCAGCCTCTCCCCCACCTACGAGCAGTACTTC. It encodes CASLSPTYEQYF.

This rearrangement joins TRBV10-2 to TRBJ2-5; D remains unclear. The CDR3 loop spans 13 amino acids. Trimming stripped 7 bases from V and 3 bases from J, with 12 bases between. The germline gives CDR1 WSHSY, CDR2 SAAADI. In DNA form, the CDR3 reads TGCGCCAGCAATGATCCGGTAAAAGAGACCCAGTACTTC. Its translation is CASNDPVKETQYF.

The V and J genes are TRBV18 and TRBJ2-2; perhaps TRBD1 as D (6 bases). Germline CDR1 KGHSH, CDR2 LQKENI. Trimming took 0 bases from V and 3 from J, leaving 8 bases between them. This CDR3 is built from 15 residues. The CDR3 DNA sequence: TGTGCCAGCTCACCACCGGCAGGGGACACCGGGGAGCTGTTTTTT. This sequence encodes CASSPPAGDTGELFF. The full variable domain, in which reference TRBV18 and TRBJ2-2 provide the parts outside the CDR3, is NAGVMQNPRHLVRRRGQEARLRCSPMKGHSHVYWYRQLPEEGLKFMVYLQKENIIDESGMPKERFSAEFPKEGPSILRIQQVVRGDSAAYFCASSPPAGDTGELFFGEGSRLTVL.

This clone was found once. The V gene is TRBV6-5, the J gene TRBJ1-1; no reliable D call. The CDR3 contains 15 residues. Germline-derived CDR1 and CDR2 are MNHEY and SVGAGI. V was trimmed by 0 bases and J by 1 base, leaving 9 bases between them. The CDR3 region has the DNA TGTGCCAGCAGTTACTCACCCCTTCCGAACACTGAAGCTTTCTTT. Protein product: CASSYSPLPNTEAFF.

The J gene is TRBJ2-7, the V gene TRBV19, with D unclear. Looked up from germline, CDR1 is LNHDA and CDR2 is SQIVND (reference sequence). The CDR3 is 11 residues long. The germline V and J ends were trimmed by 8 bases and 7 bases, with 12 bases remaining between them. CDR3 coding DNA: TGTGCCAGTCGAATTGGGTTTGAGCAGTACTTC. It is translated as CASRIGFEQYF.

A remark on this clone: One junction end does not reproduce the germline sequence, and a read error may be involved. This chain links TRBV27 with TRBJ2-7; unclear D gene. Germline V gives CDR1 MNHEY, CDR2 SMNVEV (reference sequence). The CDR3 is made up of 8 amino acids. The CDR3 region is CASSPSDF. CDR3 in DNA: TGTGCCAGCTCGCCGTCCGACTTC.

This sequence joins TRBV19 and TRBJ1-2; 9 positions agree with TRBD1. Germline loops: CDR1 LNHDA, CDR2 SQIVND (reference sequence). The CDR3 is 15 amino acids. With V trimmed by 3 bases and J by 3 bases, 5 bases remained unmatched. The DNA for the CDR3 is TGTGCCAGTAGTATGATGGGACAGGGCGACTATGGCTACACCTTC. This translates into CASSMMGQGDYGYTF.

In its sample, this clone was seen once. V gene TRBV10-1 combines with J gene TRBJ2-1; 10 bases line up with TRBD2. Germline CDR1 WNHNN, CDR2 SYGVQD (reference sequence). V shed 3 bases and J 6 bases; nucleotides not matched to a gene: 5. This CDR3 contains 15 residues. CDR3 nucleotides: TGCGCCAGCAGTGATTCCGGGACTAGCGCCAATGAGCAGTTCTTC. Amino acid sequence: CASSDSGTSANEQFF.

The V call is TRBV27, the J call TRBJ1-5; the match to TRBD1 covers 8 bases. V lost 6 bases and J lost 7; bases outside the gene matches: 11. Germline V CDR1 and CDR2: MNHEY, SMNVEV (reference sequence). The CDR3 contains 15 residues. CDR3 in amino acids: CASRLQGGFGQPQHF. CDR3 DNA sequence: TGTGCCAGCAGGTTACAGGGGGGGTTTGGCCAGCCCCAGCATTTT.